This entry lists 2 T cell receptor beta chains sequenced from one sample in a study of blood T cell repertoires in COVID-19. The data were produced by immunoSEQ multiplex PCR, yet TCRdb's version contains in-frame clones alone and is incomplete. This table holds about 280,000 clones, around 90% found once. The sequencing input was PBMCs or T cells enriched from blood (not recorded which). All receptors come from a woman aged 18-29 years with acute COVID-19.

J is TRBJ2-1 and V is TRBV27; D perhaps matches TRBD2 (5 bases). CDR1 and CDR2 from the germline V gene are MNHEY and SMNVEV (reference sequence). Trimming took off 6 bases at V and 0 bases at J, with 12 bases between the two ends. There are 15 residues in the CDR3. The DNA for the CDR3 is TGTGCCAGCAGATTCGGACTCAGCTCCTACAATGAGCAGTTCTTC. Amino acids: CASRFGLSSYNEQFF.

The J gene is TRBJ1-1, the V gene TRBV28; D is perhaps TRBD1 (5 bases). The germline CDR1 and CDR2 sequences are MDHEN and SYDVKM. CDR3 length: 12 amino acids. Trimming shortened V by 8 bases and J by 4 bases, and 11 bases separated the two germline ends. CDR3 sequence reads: CASSGGGTEAFF. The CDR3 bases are TGTGCCAGCTCGGGGGGTGGCACTGAAGCTTTCTTT.